This note documents a single TCR beta chain sequence. This sample was taken from a study of control samples from healthy donors and cancer patients. This CDR3 comprises 13 residues. Germline V gene sequence: CDR1 LNHDA, CDR2 SQIVND (reference sequence). Trimming took off 6 bases at V and 0 bases at J, with 6 bases between the two ends. Produced via immunoSEQ multiplex PCR; TCRdb's table is partial and in-frame only. This sample has 150,000 to 160,000 clones, with about 94% found just once. The sample taken for sequencing was blood. This receptor was identified in a middle-aged man in good health. J is TRBJ1-5 and V is TRBV19; no clear D gene. The CDR3 bases are TGTGCCAGTAGGAGTACTAGCAATCAGCCCCAGCATTTT. It specifies CASRSTSNQPQHF.